This record concerns one T cell receptor (beta chain) sequence. Its antigen specificity is not known. The input lacks base qualities; no much larger clone sits a single base away. Library prep was done by the immunoSEQ multiplex PCR assay. The authors' analysis ran thus. A statistical classification framework was built for diagnosing cytomegalovirus status from the catalog of TCR beta chain sequences. TCRdb mirrors the immuneACCESS table, restricted to in-frame sequences. Some clones are absent from its copies; in checked studies, under half trace to an unresolved V gene, and the reason for the others is unknown. Clonal size and the V and J genes are those of that table, whereas D and trimming came from the DNA. The sample has about 240,000 clones on record, approximately 83% of them singletons. The ten largest clonotypes hold around 1.2% of the sample. This entry comes from a study of cytomegalovirus exposure and HLA in healthy donors (dated by TCRdb to the late 2010s). With respect to the entire study: The 650 to 800 repertoires of the first cohort and the roughly 120 validation repertoires were produced on the same platform, according to a later analysis. The study aimed to test whether cataloging public T cell receptors could reveal signatures of past pathogen exposure. High-throughput TCR immunosequencing, statistical association of individual TCRs with disease status, and machine learning were combined to predict cytomegalovirus infection status. Besides the first cohort of hundreds of subjects, a separate validation cohort made up of 120 different subjects was used.

Separate from the roughly 700-subject first cohort, the validation cohort of about 120 subjects was the group to which the donors belonged. The germline V gene (reference sequence) yields SGHKS for CDR1 and YYEKEE for CDR2. The junction shows trimming of 5 bases on V and 2 bases on J, plus 21 bases between the germline ends. The CDR3 holds 17 amino acids from the cysteine to the phenylalanine. Here the CDR3 DNA is all that survives: 51 bases in frame from base 1. Overall study outcomes, separate from this receptor: While some public TCRs were present in many individuals, most TCR sequences turned up only very rarely across donors. All 120 or so repertoires were used to score co-occurrence in the validation cohort in a later analysis, because that analysis had no HLA typing for the cohort. A few of the identified cytomegalovirus-associated TCR beta chains were confirmed in vitro to be specific for cytomegalovirus antigens. A later analysis found that TCRs clustered in the first cohort also tended to co-occur in the 120 or so validation repertoires, with about 94% of cluster scores above 0. According to the authors, the approach could potentially be generalized to other disease states and immunological phenotypes. In the study, 164 TCR beta chains were listed as associated with cytomegalovirus. The classifier was reported to diagnose cytomegalovirus status with high specificity and sensitivity in both the original and validation cohorts.

What was sequenced was PBMCs. The clonotype comes from a young woman in good health and CMV-seropositive. In this chain, TRBV5-5 is recombined with TRBJ2-3; no D gene call is confident. Read as DNA, the sequence is TGTGCCAGCAGGGTGAGGTATGCCACCCGATCCACAGATACGCAGTATTTT. Translated, this gives CASRVRYATRSTDTQYF.